One sample yielded the 16 T cell receptor beta chains listed below, sequenced in a study of blood T cell repertoires in COVID-19. The method was immunoSEQ multiplex PCR; TCRdb's version includes in-frame clones alone and lacks a portion of them. The sample includes 150,000 to 180,000 clones, around 83% of them seen just once. The sequencing input was peripheral blood. The source is a woman aged 60-75 years with acute or convalescent COVID-19.

The V gene is TRBV28, the J gene TRBJ1-1; D possibly corresponds to TRBD1 (6 bases). Trimming removed 7 bases at V and 5 bases at J, with 17 bases between. The V gene's germline CDR1 is MDHEN and CDR2 SYDVKM. The CDR3 spans 14 residues. The CDR3 DNA is TGTGCCAGCACCGAGCACGGCAGGGGAACTGAAGCTTTCTTT. It translates to CASTEHGRGTEAFF.

The chain recombines TRBV6-5 with TRBJ1-2; 7 positions match TRBD1. CDR3 size: 14 residues. V dropped 6 bases and J dropped 3; count of bases not matched to a gene: 7. CDR1 is MNHEY, CDR2 SVGAGI, per germline. The CDR3 loop reads CASRAPGTDYGYTF. The CDR3 region has the DNA TGTGCCAGCAGGGCTCCCGGGACAGACTATGGCTACACCTTC.

The chain has TRBV7-2 and TRBJ1-1, with D possibly matching TRBD1 (5 bases). Germline-derived CDR1 and CDR2 are SGHTA and FQGNSA. V was cut by 8 bases and J by 8 bases, with 18 bases left in between. This CDR3 has 13 residues. The CDR3 loop reads CASSTEHRGEAFF. The CDR3 bases are TGTGCCAGCTCCACCGAGCATCGGGGGGAAGCTTTCTTT.

J is TRBJ1-6 and V is TRBV19; D uncertain. Trimming shortened V by 10 bases and J by 5 bases, and 18 bases separated the two germline ends. Germline-derived CDR1 and CDR2 are LNHDA and SQIVND (reference sequence). There are 15 residues in the CDR3. This chain's CDR3 is CANPGVVYDNSPLHF. DNA for the CDR3: TGTGCCAACCCTGGAGTGGTGTACGATAATTCACCCCTCCACTTT.

V is TRBV5-1 and J is TRBJ2-7; TRBD2 is a possible D gene (6 bases). The CDR3 is made up of 15 amino acids. Trimming shortened V by 7 bases and J by 6 bases, and 23 bases separated the two germline ends. Germline V gives CDR1 SGHRS, CDR2 YFSETQ. CDR3: CASPPCLKGRSEQYV. As DNA, the CDR3 is TGCGCCAGCCCTCCCTGCCTTAAGGGGAGGTCCGAGCAGTACGTC.

This chain uses TRBV6-5 with TRBJ1-5; the D gene is possibly TRBD1 (6 bases). The CDR3 spans 13 residues. The germline V gene encodes CDR1 MNHEY and CDR2 SVGAGI. Trimming left V 6 bases short and J 5 bases short, with 11 bases between. CDR3 bases: TGTGCCAGCAGGGACAGTTACGATCAGCCCCAGCATTTT. Protein product: CASRDSYDQPQHF.

This clone was detected a few times. The chain joins TRBV6-5 to TRBJ2-7; possible D gene TRBD2, 5 bases. This CDR3 contains 13 residues. The V end lost 2 bases, the J end lost 6 bases, and 11 bases lay between the germline ends. Germline V gene data show CDR1 as MNHEY and CDR2 as SVGAGI. CDR3 DNA sequence: TGTGCCAGCAGTTACAGGAGGCTCCTCGAGCAGTACTTC. Residues: CASSYRRLLEQYF.

The V call is TRBV4-1, the J call TRBJ1-3; D might be TRBD1 (6 bases). CDR1 is MGHRA and CDR2 is YSYEKL in the germline V gene. This CDR3 contains 14 residues. V lost 4 bases to trimming and J lost 2 bases, with 9 bases between them. This CDR3 reads CASSLQGAGNTIYF. CDR3 DNA sequence: TGCGCCAGCAGCCTACAGGGCGCTGGAAACACCATATATTTT.

CDR3 sequence (DNA): TGCGCCAGCAGCTCGGACAGGGCCCCCTATGGCTACACCTTC. Its protein product is CASSSDRAPYGYTF. The chain couples TRBV5-1 to TRBJ1-2, with 8 bases identical to TRBD1. V shed 3 bases and J 4 bases; nucleotides not matched to a gene: 5. The CDR3 is 14 amino acids. The V gene's germline CDR1 is SGHRS and CDR2 YFSETQ.

This chain links TRBV5-1 with TRBJ2-4; 7 nucleotides line up with TRBD1. The junction had 4 bases not matched to a gene; V was cut back by 4 bases and J by 0 bases. The CDR3 totals 15 residues. Germline assignment: CDR1 SGHRS and CDR2 YFSETQ. CDR3 loop: CASSRTGVAKNIQYF. The CDR3 DNA follows: TGCGCCAGCAGCCGCACAGGGGTAGCCAAAAACATTCAGTACTTC.

In the case of this clone: The same CDR3 also results from other DNA sequences found in this sample. J is TRBJ1-1 and V is TRBV12-3 or TRBV12-4; D unresolved. The CDR3 spans 11 residues. The germline V and J ends were trimmed by 5 bases and 1 base, with 2 bases remaining between them. CDR3 residues: CASSQNTEAFF. The CDR3 DNA sequence: TGTGCCAGCAGTCAGAACACTGAAGCTTTCTTT.

The rearrangement uses TRBV9 and TRBJ2-5; possible D gene TRBD1, 5 bases. Trimming cost V 4 bases and J 3 bases, with 13 bases left between them. Germline assignment: CDR1 SGDLS and CDR2 YYNGEE. The CDR3 spans 14 residues. CDR3 DNA sequence: TGTGCCAGCAGCCCCAGGGAATTCGAAGAGACCCAGTACTTC. Residues: CASSPREFEETQYF.

Concerning this clone: Other DNA sequences in this specimen translate into the identical CDR3. V usage is TRBV5-1 and J usage is TRBJ2-2; 8 positions agree with TRBD1. In germline, CDR1 is SGHRS, CDR2 YFSETQ. Germline trimming cut 4 bases from V and 4 bases from J; bases unmatched to any gene: 3. There are 14 residues in the CDR3. The CDR3 reads CASSPGQGTGELFF. CDR3 in DNA: TGCGCCAGCAGCCCTGGACAGGGCACCGGGGAGCTGTTTTTT.

The chain has TRBV6-5 and TRBJ1-1, with 10 bases that match TRBD1. V was pared by 6 bases and J by 4 bases, with 8 bases of the junction left unmatched. In germline, CDR1 is MNHEY, CDR2 SVGAGI. This CDR3 has 15 residues. CDR3 sequence (DNA): TGTGCCAGCAGATCGACAGGGGGCATGGGCACTGAAGCTTTCTTT. It specifies CASRSTGGMGTEAFF.

This chain links TRBV3-1 (or the pseudogene TRBV3-2) with TRBJ2-2; TRBD2 is a possible D gene (5 bases). Germline CDR1 LGHDT, CDR2 YNNKEL (reference sequence). V gave up 4 bases and J gave up 0 bases, with 9 bases separating them. The CDR3 sequence is 15 residues long. The CDR3 region has the DNA TGTGCCAGCAGCCGGAGGACCCCGAACACCGGGGAGCTGTTTTTT. It encodes CASSRRTPNTGELFF.

The rearrangement links TRBV11-3 to TRBJ2-1; 7 bases are a match to TRBD2. CDR1 is SGHNT and CDR2 is YENEEA in the germline V gene. The CDR3 extends over 14 amino acids. V gave up 8 bases and J gave up 5 bases; unmatched junction bases: 9. The CDR3 region is CASGGMGGDNEQFF. CDR3 nucleotide sequence: TGTGCCAGCGGAGGCATGGGAGGGGACAATGAGCAGTTCTTC. The full variable domain, its missing parts supplied by reference TRBV11-3 and TRBJ2-1, is EAGVVQSPRYKIIEKKQPVAFWCNPISGHNTLYWYLQNLGQGPELLIRYENEEAVDDSQLPKDRFSAERLKGVDSTLKIQPAELGDSAVYLCASGGMGGDNEQFFGPGTRLTVL.